The rows below give T cell receptor beta chains drawn from one sample of a study of blood T cell repertoires in COVID-19. Some clones are missing from TCRdb's copy, which holds only in-frame ones; the method was immunoSEQ multiplex PCR. The sample carries 120,000 to 150,000 clones, about nine tenths recorded once. The sample taken for sequencing was peripheral blood. The receptors here all came from a man aged 45-65 years with active or convalescent COVID-19. Both conserved end residues are part of each CDR3. A D gene is named only where the DNA matches it firmly. The size entry is marked missing in some rows and otherwise reads once, few, many or a size class.

d_call j_call clone_size v_call cdr3_aa cdr3_nt
. TRBJ1-2 . TRBV14 CASSPVAAHNYGYTF TGTGCCAGCAGCCCAGTGGCCGCCCATAACTATGGCTACACCTTC
TRBD2 TRBJ2-5 . TRBV14 CASSQGLAGAETQYF TGTGCCAGCAGCCAAGGTCTAGCGGGAGCGGAGACCCAGTACTTC
. TRBJ2-1 . TRBV9 CASTQASVSYNEQFF TGTGCCAGCACCCAAGCTAGCGTTTCCTACAATGAGCAGTTCTTC
. TRBJ1-5 . TRBV24-1 CATSDSRQNNQPQHF TGTGCCACCAGTGACTCCAGACAGAACAATCAGCCCCAGCATTTT
. TRBJ1-1 . TRBV9 CASSVAVGLTTEAFF TGTGCCAGCAGCGTAGCCGTGGGGCTAACCACTGAAGCTTTCTTT
. TRBJ2-1 . TRBV6-4 CASGTGTYNEQFF TGTGCCAGCGGCACGGGAACCTACAATGAGCAGTTCTTC
TRBD1 TRBJ1-1 once TRBV6-6 CASSYPRTGSAEAFF TGTGCCAGCAGTTACCCCAGGACAGGGTCGGCTGAAGCTTTCTTT
TRBD2 TRBJ2-1 few TRBV5-6 CASSLPGLASYNEQFF TGTGCCAGCAGCCTACCGGGACTAGCAAGCTACAATGAGCAGTTCTTC
. TRBJ2-1 few TRBV12-3/TRBV12-4 CASSLGSGHEQFF TGTGCCAGCAGTTTAGGTTCTGGCCATGAGCAGTTCTTC
. TRBJ2-2 . TRBV4-2 CASSQNSQGTGELFF TGTGCCAGCAGCCAAAATTCCCAGGGGACCGGGGAGCTGTTTTTT
TRBD1 TRBJ1-1 . TRBV7-2 CASSFKTGGQAFF TGTGCCAGCAGCTTTAAAACAGGGGGCCAAGCTTTCTTT
TRBD1 TRBJ2-7 . TRBV29-1 CSVEETGYDRGLPYEQYF TGCAGCGTTGAAGAAACGGGATATGACAGGGGCCTCCCCTACGAGCAGTACTTC
. TRBJ1-4 . TRBV19 CASSIKTATNEKLFF TGTGCCAGTAGTATTAAGACAGCAACTAATGAAAAACTGTTTTTT
. TRBJ2-1 . TRBV9 CASSGGQYNEQFF TGTGCCAGCAGCGGCGGACAGTACAATGAGCAGTTCTTC
. TRBJ1-6 . TRBV5-1 CASSRRGHNSPLHF TGCGCCAGCAGCCGTCGGGGTCATAATTCACCCCTCCACTTT
. TRBJ2-7 few TRBV28 CASSLSDGTYEQYF TGTGCCAGCAGTTTAAGTGACGGGACCTACGAGCAGTACTTC
. TRBJ2-3 . TRBV7-3 CASSPEPKNTQYF TGTGCCAGCAGCCCCGAACCTAAAAATACGCAGTATTTT
TRBD1 TRBJ2-7 . TRBV4-1 CASSRGQVAYEQYF TGCGCCAGCAGCCGCGGACAGGTCGCCTACGAGCAGTACTTC